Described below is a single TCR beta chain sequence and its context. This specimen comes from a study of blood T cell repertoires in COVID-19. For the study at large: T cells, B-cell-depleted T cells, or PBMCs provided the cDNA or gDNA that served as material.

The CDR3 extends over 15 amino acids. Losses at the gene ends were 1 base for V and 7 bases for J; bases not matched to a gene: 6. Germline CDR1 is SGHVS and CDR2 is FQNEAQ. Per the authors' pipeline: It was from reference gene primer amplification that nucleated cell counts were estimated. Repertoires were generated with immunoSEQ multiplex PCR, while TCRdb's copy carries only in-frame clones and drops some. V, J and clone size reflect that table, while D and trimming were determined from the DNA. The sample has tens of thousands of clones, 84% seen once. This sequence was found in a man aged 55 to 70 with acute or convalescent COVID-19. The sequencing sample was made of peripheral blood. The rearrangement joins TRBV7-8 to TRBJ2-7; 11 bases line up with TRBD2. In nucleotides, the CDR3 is TGTGCCAGCAGCTTAGGACTAGCGGGGCAGGGAGAGCAGTACTTC. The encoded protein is CASSLGLAGQGEQYF.